This T cell receptor beta chain originates from a study of blood T cell repertoires in COVID-19. This CDR3 region has 13 residues. Trimming took off 6 bases at V and 2 bases at J, with 7 bases between the two ends. The protocol was immunoSEQ multiplex PCR, while the TCRdb copy is restricted to in-frame clones and leaves out a portion. The table lists 80,000 to 95,000 clones, around 85% of them singletons, with 38% in the top ten. The clonotype comes from an elderly man with acute or convalescent COVID-19. The chain is built from TRBV12-3 or TRBV12-4 and TRBJ2-2, with D uncertain. Sequencing used peripheral blood. CDR3 amino acids: CASSQFNTGELFF. CDR3 in DNA: TGTGCCAGCAGCCAGTTCAACACCGGGGAGCTGTTTTTT.